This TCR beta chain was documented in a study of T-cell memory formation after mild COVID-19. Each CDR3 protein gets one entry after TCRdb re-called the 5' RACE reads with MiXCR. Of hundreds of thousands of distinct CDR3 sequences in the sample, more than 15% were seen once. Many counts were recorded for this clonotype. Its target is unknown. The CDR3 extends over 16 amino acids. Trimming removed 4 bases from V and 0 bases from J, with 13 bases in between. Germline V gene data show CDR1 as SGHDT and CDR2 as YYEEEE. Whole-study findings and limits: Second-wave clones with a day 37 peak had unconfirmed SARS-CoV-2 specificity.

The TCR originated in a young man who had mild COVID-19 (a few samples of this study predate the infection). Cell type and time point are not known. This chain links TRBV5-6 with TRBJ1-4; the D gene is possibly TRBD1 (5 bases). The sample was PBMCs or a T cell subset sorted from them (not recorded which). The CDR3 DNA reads TGTGCCAGCAGCGCTTACAGGCTTTCAACTAATGAAAAACTGTTTTTT. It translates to CASSAYRLSTNEKLFF.